The source of this TCR beta chain is a study of blood T cells in healthy people across ages. Study results and limitations: Naive T cell percentage and TCR beta diversity correlated strongly.

On this clonotype: The antigen is not known.

Through a sample-barcoded 5' primer and a J-beta primer mix, a second PCR was run for 7 to 11 cycles. TCRdb ran MiXCR on the 5' RACE reads and lists one entry per CDR3 protein. The table shows fewer than 2,000,000 distinct CDR3 sequences, with 35% to 50% occurring only once. CDR3 size: 17 residues. Germline-derived CDR1 and CDR2 are SGHVS and FQNEAQ. V was trimmed by 0 bases and J by 3 bases, leaving 12 bases between them. This sequence originates from a human donor in good health. Source material: blood. The chain joins TRBV7-8 to TRBJ2-6, with D possibly TRBD1 on 6 matching bases. The CDR3 DNA sequence: TGTGCCAGCAGCTTAGCACACAGGGAATATGGGGCCAACGTCCTGACTTTC. It specifies CASSLAHREYGANVLTF.